These 9 T cell receptor beta chains originate from one sample sequenced in a study of cytomegalovirus exposure and HLA in healthy donors. Researchers ran the PCR with 60 Vbeta and 13 Jbeta primers. TCRdb's copy holds only in-frame clones and misses some; the assay was immunoSEQ multiplex PCR. The sample includes 150,000 to 190,000 clones, around 82% of them seen just once. Sample: PBMCs. The receptors come from a woman aged 50 to 60 in good health and CMV-seropositive.

The genes are TRBV18 and TRBJ1-1, with 9 positions matching TRBD1. The CDR3 length is 15 residues. V dropped 5 bases and J dropped 4; count of bases not matched to a gene: 8. Per germline, CDR1 KGHSH and CDR2 LQKENI. CDR3 sequence reads: CASSADRGGITEAFF. The DNA for the CDR3 is TGTGCCAGCTCAGCAGACAGGGGGGGAATCACTGAAGCTTTCTTT. Filled out from reference TRBV18 and TRBJ1-1, the complete variable domain reads NAGVMQNPRHLVRRRGQEARLRCSPMKGHSHVYWYRQLPEEGLKFMVYLQKENIIDESGMPKERFSAEFPKEGPSILRIQQVVRGDSAAYFCASSADRGGITEAFFGQGTRLTVV.

V usage is TRBV7-3 and J usage is TRBJ1-2; the D gene is possibly TRBD1 (5 bases). Trimming took 2 bases from V and 7 from J, leaving 20 bases between them. Germline-derived CDR1 and CDR2 are SGHTA and FQGTGA. The CDR3 consists of 16 residues. CDR3 residues: CASSLVPATDSGGYTF. The CDR3 DNA sequence: TGTGCCAGCAGCTTAGTTCCGGCGACAGACTCGGGTGGCTACACCTTC.

Comments on this clone: The germline gene is not matched at one end of the junction; a read error may be the cause. The chain has TRBV19 and TRBJ2-5; the D is unclear. The J call may be faulty, since TRBJ2-7 better matches the DNA end. Germline V gene lookup returns CDR1 LNHDA and CDR2 SQIVND (reference sequence). The CDR3 covers 14 residues. The CDR3 loop reads CASSIGGSSHEQYF. In DNA, the CDR3 is TGTGCCAGTAGCATCGGCGGTAGCTCCCACGAGCAGTACTTC.

This clone appeared a few times. The CDR3 protein is CASMTRRNTNTEAFF. The CDR3 DNA sequence: TGTGCCAGCATGACCCGGCGGAATACGAACACTGAAGCTTTCTTT. This sequence joins TRBV6-5 and TRBJ1-1; D not certain. Trimming stripped 7 bases from V and 1 base from J, with 16 bases between. The CDR3 contains 15 residues. The germline V gene encodes CDR1 MNHEY and CDR2 SVGAGI.

The CDR3 protein is CASSLGPGTGGADTQYF. CDR3 DNA: TGCGCCAGCAGCTTGGGTCCCGGGACAGGGGGTGCAGATACGCAGTATTTT. V and J are TRBV5-1 and TRBJ2-3; 11 positions agree with TRBD1. Germline V gene sequence: CDR1 SGHRS, CDR2 YFSETQ. There are 17 residues in the CDR3. The V and J ends lost 0 bases and 4 bases, in that order; junction bases with no gene match: 7.

V usage is TRBV6-1 and J usage is TRBJ2-5; 10 bases are shared with TRBD1. The tail of the sequence fits TRBJ2-7 better, so the J call may be wrong. The CDR3 has 15 residues. CDR1 and CDR2 from the germline V gene are MNHNS and SASEGT. CDR3 sequence reads: CASRKPGQGLGEQYF. The CDR3 region has the DNA TGTGCCAGCAGGAAACCGGGACAGGGGTTAGGCGAGCAGTACTTC.

This chain links TRBV28 with TRBJ1-2; TRBD1 might be the D (6 bases). The germline CDR1 and CDR2 sequences are MDHEN and SYDVKM. CDR3 length equals 14 residues. V was trimmed by 6 bases and J by 5 bases, leaving 16 bases between them. CDR3 region: CASSSTGKGYGYTF. CDR3 sequence (DNA): TGTGCCAGCAGCTCCACAGGGAAAGGGTATGGCTACACCTTC.

The gene calls are TRBV7-9 and TRBJ1-6; D is perhaps TRBD1 (6 bases). Trimming removed 0 bases at V and 8 bases at J, with 11 bases between. In germline, CDR1 is SEHNR, CDR2 FQNEAQ (reference sequence). There are 15 residues in the CDR3. In DNA form, the CDR3 reads TGTGCCAGCAGCTTAGCGCAGGGGTCAGATTCACCCCTCCACTTT. Its translation is CASSLAQGSDSPLHF.

This clone showed up just a few times. The CDR3 region is CASSYRSSGTDTQYF. CDR3 DNA sequence: TGTGCCAGCAGTTACCGGTCTAGCGGTACAGATACGCAGTATTTT. The gene calls are TRBV6-5 and TRBJ2-3; the match to TRBD2 covers 7 bases. V gave up 2 bases and J gave up 3 bases; unmatched junction bases: 5. Germline lookup yields CDR1 MNHEY and CDR2 SVGAGI. This CDR3 is built from 15 residues.